This T cell receptor beta chain derives from a study of response to subunit inactivated influenza vaccine. Study-wide results and limits: Few new T cells, the authors suggested, are recruited by each seasonal influenza vaccination.

From the RT-PCR reads, TCRdb called clonotypes with MiXCR, one entry per CDR3 protein. The sample records around 320,000 distinct CDR3 sequences, 20% to 25% being singletons. For this clonotype: The antigen is not known.

This CDR3 is built from 15 residues. Trimming pared 7 bases from V and 1 base from J, leaving 13 bases between. Germline V gene data show CDR1 as MNHNS and CDR2 as SASEGT. The clonotype was recovered from a man aged 50 to 69 who received an inactivated influenza vaccine. Specimen: PBMCs from blood, collected less than 22 months after vaccination. The chain combines TRBV6-1 with TRBJ2-2; D is perhaps TRBD1 (6 bases). The DNA for the CDR3 is TGTGCCAGCAATGGGGGACAATGGAACACCGGGGAGCTGTTTTTT. Translating it yields CASNGGQWNTGELFF.